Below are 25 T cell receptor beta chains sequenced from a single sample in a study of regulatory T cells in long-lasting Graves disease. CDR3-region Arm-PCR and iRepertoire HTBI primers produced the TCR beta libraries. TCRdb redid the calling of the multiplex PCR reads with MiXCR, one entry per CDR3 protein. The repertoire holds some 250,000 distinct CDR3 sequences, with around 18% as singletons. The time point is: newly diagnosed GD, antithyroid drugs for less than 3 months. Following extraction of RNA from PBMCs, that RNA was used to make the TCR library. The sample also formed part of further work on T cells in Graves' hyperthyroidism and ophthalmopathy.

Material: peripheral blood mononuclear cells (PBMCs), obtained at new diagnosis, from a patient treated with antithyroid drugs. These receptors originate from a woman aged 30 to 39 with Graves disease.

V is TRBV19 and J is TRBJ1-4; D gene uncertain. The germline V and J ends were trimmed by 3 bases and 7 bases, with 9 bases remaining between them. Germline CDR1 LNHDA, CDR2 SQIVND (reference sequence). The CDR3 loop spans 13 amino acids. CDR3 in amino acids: CASSIQPVEKLFF. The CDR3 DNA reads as TGTGCCAGTAGTATCCAGCCAGTTGAAAAACTGTTTTTT.

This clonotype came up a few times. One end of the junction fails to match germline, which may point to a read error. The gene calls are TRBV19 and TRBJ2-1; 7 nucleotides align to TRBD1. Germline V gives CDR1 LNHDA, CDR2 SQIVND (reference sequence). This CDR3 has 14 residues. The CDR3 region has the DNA TGTGCCGGTAGTATAGGACAGGCATACAATGAGCAGTTCTTC. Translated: CAGSIGQAYNEQFF.

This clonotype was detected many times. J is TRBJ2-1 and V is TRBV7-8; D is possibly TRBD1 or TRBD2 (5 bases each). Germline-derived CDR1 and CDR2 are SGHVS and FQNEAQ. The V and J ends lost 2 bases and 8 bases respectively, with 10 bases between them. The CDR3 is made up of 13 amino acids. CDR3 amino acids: CASSLRGADEQFF. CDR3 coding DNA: TGTGCCAGCAGCTTAAGAGGGGCCGATGAGCAGTTCTTC.

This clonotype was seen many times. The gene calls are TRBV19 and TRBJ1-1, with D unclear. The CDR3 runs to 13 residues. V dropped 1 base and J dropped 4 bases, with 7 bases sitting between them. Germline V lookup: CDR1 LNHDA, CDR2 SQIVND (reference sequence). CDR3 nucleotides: TGTGCCAGTAGTATAGGCCGGGGCACTGAAGCTTTCTTT. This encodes CASSIGRGTEAFF.

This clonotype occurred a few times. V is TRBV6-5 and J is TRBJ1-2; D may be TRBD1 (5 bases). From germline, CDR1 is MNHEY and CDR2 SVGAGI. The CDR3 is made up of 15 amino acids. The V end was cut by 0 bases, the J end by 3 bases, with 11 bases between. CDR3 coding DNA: TGTGCCAGCAGTTACTCCTCAGGGACCCACTATGGCTACACCTTC. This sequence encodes CASSYSSGTHYGYTF.

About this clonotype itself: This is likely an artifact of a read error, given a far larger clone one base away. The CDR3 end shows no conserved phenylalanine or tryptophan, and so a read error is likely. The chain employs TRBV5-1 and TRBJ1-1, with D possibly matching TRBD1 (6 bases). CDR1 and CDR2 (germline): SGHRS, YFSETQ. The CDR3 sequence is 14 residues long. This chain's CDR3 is CASSLEGVYTEAFS. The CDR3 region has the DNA TGTGCCAGCAGCTTGGAGGGGGTGTACACTGAAGCTTTCTCT.

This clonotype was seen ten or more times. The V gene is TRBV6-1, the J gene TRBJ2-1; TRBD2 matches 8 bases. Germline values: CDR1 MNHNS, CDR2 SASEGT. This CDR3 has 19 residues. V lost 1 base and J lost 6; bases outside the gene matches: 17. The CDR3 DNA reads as TGTGCCAGCAGTGAAGGGGGTTTGCGGGGGGCCTTTCGGGGCAATGAGCAGTTCTTC. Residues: CASSEGGLRGAFRGNEQFF.

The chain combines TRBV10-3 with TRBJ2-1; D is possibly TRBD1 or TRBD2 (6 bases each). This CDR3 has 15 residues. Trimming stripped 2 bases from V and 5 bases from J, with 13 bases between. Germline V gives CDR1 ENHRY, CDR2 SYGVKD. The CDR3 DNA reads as TGTGCCATCAGTGAGATTTGGGGGGCCGACAATGAGCAGTTCTTC. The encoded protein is CAISEIWGADNEQFF.

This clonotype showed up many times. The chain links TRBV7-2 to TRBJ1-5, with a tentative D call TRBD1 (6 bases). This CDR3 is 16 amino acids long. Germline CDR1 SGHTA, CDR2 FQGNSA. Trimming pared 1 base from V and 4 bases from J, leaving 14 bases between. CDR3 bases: TGTGCCAGCAGCTTAGATCTTGGGCAGGGGAATCAGCCCCAGCATTTT. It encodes CASSLDLGQGNQPQHF.

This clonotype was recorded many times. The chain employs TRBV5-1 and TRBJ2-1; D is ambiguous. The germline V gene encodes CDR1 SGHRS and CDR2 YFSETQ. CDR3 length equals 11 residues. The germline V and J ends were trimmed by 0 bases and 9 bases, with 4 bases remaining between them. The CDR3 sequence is CASSLGLEQFF. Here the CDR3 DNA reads TGCGCCAGCAGCTTGGGACTTGAGCAGTTCTTC.

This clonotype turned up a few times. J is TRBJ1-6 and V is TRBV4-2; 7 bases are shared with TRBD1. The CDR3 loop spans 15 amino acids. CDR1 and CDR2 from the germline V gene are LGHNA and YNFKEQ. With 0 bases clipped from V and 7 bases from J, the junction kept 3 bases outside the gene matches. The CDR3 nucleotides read TGTGCCAGCAGCCAAGATACAGGGGAAAATTCACCCCTCCACTTT. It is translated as CASSQDTGENSPLHF.

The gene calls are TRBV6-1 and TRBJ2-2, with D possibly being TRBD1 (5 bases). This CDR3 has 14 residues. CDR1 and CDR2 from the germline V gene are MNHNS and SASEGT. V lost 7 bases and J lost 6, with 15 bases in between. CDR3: CASNPGSTAGELFF. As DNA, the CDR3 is TGTGCCAGCAATCCAGGGTCCACGGCCGGGGAGCTGTTTTTT.

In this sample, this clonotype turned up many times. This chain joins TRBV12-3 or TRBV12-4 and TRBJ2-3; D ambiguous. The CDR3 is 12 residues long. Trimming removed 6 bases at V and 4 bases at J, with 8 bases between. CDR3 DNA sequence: TGTGCCAGCAGCTTGTACCCAGATACGCAGTATTTT. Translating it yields CASSLYPDTQYF.

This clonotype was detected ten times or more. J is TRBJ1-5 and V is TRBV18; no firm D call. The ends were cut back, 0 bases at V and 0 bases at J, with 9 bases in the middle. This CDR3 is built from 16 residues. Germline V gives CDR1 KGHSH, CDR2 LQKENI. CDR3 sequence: CASSPPSDYSNQPQHF. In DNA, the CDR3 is TGTGCCAGCTCACCACCGTCAGATTATAGCAATCAGCCCCAGCATTTT.

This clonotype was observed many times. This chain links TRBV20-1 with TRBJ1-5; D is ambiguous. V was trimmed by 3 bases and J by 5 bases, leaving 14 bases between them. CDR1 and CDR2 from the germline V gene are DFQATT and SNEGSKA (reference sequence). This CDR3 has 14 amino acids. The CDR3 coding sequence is TGCAGTGCTAGCCCATCGGTTACGGATCAGCCCCAGCATTTT. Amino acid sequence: CSASPSVTDQPQHF.

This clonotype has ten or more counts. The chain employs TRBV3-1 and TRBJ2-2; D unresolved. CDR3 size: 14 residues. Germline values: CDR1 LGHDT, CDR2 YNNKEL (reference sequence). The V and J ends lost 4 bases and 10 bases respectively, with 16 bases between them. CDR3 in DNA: TGTGCCAGCAGCCCTGTCCCCGCCCGGTCGGAGCTGTTTTTT. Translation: CASSPVPARSELFF.

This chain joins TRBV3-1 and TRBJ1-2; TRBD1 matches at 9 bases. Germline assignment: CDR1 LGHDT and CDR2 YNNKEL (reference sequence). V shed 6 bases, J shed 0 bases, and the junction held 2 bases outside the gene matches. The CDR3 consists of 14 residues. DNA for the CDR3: TGTGCCAGCAGAAGGACAGGGGCTAACTATGGCTACACCTTC. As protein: CASRRTGANYGYTF.

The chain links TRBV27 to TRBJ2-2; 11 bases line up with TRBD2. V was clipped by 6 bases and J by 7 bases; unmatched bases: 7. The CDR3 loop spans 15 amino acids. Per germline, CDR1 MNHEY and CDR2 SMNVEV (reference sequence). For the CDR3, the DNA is TGTGCCAGCAGCAATAGCGGGGGGGCCTTCGGGGAGCTGTTTTTT. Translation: CASSNSGGAFGELFF.

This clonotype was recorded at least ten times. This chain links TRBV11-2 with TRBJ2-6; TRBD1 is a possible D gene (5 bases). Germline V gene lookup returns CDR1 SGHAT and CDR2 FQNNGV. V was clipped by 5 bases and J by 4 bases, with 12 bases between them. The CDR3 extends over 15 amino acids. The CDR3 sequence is CASSPPGSGANVLTF. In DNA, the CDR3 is TGTGCCAGCAGCCCACCAGGGTCCGGGGCCAACGTCCTGACTTTC.

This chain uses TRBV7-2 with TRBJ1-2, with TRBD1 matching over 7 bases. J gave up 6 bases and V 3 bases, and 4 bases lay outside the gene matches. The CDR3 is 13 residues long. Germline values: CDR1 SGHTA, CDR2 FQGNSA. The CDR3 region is CASSFDRENGYTF. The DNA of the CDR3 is TGTGCCAGCAGCTTCGACAGGGAAAATGGCTACACCTTC.

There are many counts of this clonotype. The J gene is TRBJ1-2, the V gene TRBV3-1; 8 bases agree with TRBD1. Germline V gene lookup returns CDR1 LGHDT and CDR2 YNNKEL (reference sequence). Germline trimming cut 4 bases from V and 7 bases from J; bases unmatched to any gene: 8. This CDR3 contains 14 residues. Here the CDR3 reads CASSPRQGALGYTF. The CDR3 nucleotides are TGTGCCAGCAGCCCGAGGCAGGGGGCGCTTGGCTACACCTTC.

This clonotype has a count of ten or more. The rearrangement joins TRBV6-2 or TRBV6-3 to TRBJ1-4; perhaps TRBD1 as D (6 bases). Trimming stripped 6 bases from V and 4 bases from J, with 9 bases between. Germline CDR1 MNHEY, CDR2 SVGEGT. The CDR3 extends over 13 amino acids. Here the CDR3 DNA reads TGTGCCAGCAGACAGGGACATAATGAAAAACTGTTTTTT. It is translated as CASRQGHNEKLFF.

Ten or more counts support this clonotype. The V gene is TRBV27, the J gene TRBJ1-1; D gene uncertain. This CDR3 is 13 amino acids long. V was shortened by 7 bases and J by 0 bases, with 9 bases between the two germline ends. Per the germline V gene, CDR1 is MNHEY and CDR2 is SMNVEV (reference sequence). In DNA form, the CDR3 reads TGTGCCAGCAATAAGGCAATGAACACTGAAGCTTTCTTT. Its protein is CASNKAMNTEAFF.

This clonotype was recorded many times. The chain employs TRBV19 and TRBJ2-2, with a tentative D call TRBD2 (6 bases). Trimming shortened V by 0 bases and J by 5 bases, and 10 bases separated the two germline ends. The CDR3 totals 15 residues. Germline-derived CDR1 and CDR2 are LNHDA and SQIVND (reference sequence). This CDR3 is CASSIEGGWTGELFF. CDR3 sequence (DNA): TGTGCCAGTAGTATAGAAGGAGGGTGGACCGGGGAGCTGTTTTTT.

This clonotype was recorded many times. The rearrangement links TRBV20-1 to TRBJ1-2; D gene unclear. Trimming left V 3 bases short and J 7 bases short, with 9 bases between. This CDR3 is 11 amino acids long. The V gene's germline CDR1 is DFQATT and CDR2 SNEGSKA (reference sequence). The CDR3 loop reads CSASSASGYTF. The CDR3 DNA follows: TGCAGTGCTAGCAGTGCTAGTGGCTACACCTTC.